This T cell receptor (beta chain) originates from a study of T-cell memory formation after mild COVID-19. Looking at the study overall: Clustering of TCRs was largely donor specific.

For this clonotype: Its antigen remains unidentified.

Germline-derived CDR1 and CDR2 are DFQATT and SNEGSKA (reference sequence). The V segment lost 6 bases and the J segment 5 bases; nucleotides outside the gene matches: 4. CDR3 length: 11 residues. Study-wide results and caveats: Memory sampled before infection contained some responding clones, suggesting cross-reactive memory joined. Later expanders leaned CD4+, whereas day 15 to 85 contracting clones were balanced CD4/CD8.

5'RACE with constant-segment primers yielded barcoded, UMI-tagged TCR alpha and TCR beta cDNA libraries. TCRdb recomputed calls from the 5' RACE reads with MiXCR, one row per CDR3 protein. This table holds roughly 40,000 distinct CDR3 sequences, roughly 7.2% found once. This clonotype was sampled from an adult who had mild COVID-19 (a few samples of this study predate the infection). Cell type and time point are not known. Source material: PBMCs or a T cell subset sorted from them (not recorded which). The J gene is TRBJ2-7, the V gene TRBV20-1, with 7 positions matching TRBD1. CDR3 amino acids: CSAKQGNEQYF. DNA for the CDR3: TGCAGTGCGAAACAGGGGAACGAGCAGTACTTC.